These 14 T cell receptor beta chains came from one sample sequenced in a study of T cell responses to AZD1222 COVID-19 vaccine. Sequencing was performed with immunoSEQ multiplex PCR; in TCRdb, only in-frame clones are kept and a portion is missing. Of some 180,000 clones in the sample, 80% to 95% were seen once. The sequences come from peripheral blood, collected 28 days after the second AZD1222 dose. These receptors all come from an adult who received the AZD1222 COVID-19 vaccine.

CDR3 nucleotides: TGTGCCAGCAGAGATCAACCCAGCTATGGCTACACCTTC. Translation: CASRDQPSYGYTF. This sequence joins TRBV6-5 and TRBJ1-2; D is undetermined. V was shortened by 6 bases and J by 4 bases, with 12 bases between the two germline ends. CDR1 MNHEY and CDR2 SVGAGI come from the germline V gene. The CDR3 contains 13 residues.

The chain combines TRBV7-9 with TRBJ1-1, with D uncertain. The CDR3 has 13 residues. The ends were cut back, 1 base at V and 4 bases at J, with 7 bases in the middle. Germline V gives CDR1 SEHNR, CDR2 FQNEAQ (reference sequence). In nucleotides, the CDR3 is TGTGCCAGCAGCTTAGGTGCAGTCACTGAAGCTTTCTTT. The encoded protein is CASSLGAVTEAFF. The full variable domain, its missing parts supplied by reference TRBV7-9 and TRBJ1-1, is DTGVSQNPRHKITKRGQNVTFRCDPISEHNRLYWYRQTLGQGPEFLTYFQNEAQLEKSRLLSDRFSAERPKGSFSTLEIQRTEQGDSAMYLCASSLGAVTEAFFGQGTRLTVV.

This clone came up a few times. The chain has TRBV2 and TRBJ1-6, with D tentatively TRBD1 (5 bases). V was shortened by 1 base and J by 10 bases, with 11 bases between the two germline ends. The CDR3 covers 14 residues. In germline, CDR1 is SNHLY, CDR2 FYNNEI. The CDR3 DNA reads TGTGCCAGCAGTGAAGACCAGGGAGGCTCACCCCTCCACTTT. This sequence encodes CASSEDQGGSPLHF.

This chain joins TRBV19 and TRBJ1-1, with no clear D. The CDR3 is 15 residues long. The germline gives CDR1 LNHDA, CDR2 SQIVND (reference sequence). Trimming cost V 1 base and J 4 bases, with 13 bases left between them. The CDR3 loop reads CASSIGGGRSTEAFF. DNA for the CDR3: TGTGCCAGTAGTATAGGTGGAGGGCGCAGCACTGAAGCTTTCTTT.

The chain uses TRBV5-1 and TRBJ1-1; D possibly corresponds to TRBD1 (5 bases). CDR1 and CDR2 from the germline V gene are SGHRS and YFSETQ. Trimming removed 2 bases from V and 0 bases from J, with 8 bases in between. This CDR3 is built from 14 residues. As DNA, the CDR3 is TGCGCCAGCAGCTTCGGAGGGGTGAACACTGAAGCTTTCTTT. Its translation: CASSFGGVNTEAFF.

The chain uses TRBV9 and TRBJ2-1; a weak D match, TRBD2 (5 bases). V lost 1 base, J lost 10 bases, and 12 bases lay in between. In germline, CDR1 is SGDLS, CDR2 YYNGEE. The CDR3 has 13 amino acids. CDR3 nucleotide sequence: TGTGCCAGCAGCGTAACGTTGGGCGGGGAGCAGTTCTTC. Protein: CASSVTLGGEQFF. Variable domain in full (rest from reference TRBV9 and TRBJ2-1): DSGVTQTPKHLITATGQRVTLRCSPRSGDLSVYWYQQSLDQGLQFLIQYYNGEERAKGNILERFSAQQFPDLHSELNLSSLELGDSALYFCASSVTLGGEQFFGPGTRLTVL.

The V and J genes are TRBV9 and TRBJ2-3; TRBD2 might be the D (5 bases). CDR1 and CDR2 from the germline V gene are SGDLS and YYNGEE. The CDR3 has 15 amino acids. V shed 0 bases and J shed 1 base, with 9 bases lying between them. The CDR3 sequence: CASSVGGSGTDTQYF. CDR3 nucleotides: TGTGCCAGCAGCGTAGGAGGGTCGGGCACAGATACGCAGTATTTT.

This clone was recorded only once. The gene calls are TRBV5-1 and TRBJ1-2; D might be TRBD1 (6 bases). Germline CDR1 SGHRS, CDR2 YFSETQ. CDR3 length: 15 amino acids. Trimming removed 0 bases at V and 4 bases at J, with 13 bases between. The CDR3 is CASSLDLQGGYGYTF. Here the CDR3 DNA reads TGCGCCAGCAGCTTGGACCTACAGGGAGGCTATGGCTACACCTTC.

This chain uses TRBV24-1 with TRBJ2-1; D not certain. The CDR3 spans 13 residues. CDR1 is KGHDR, CDR2 SFDVKD, per germline. V was cut by 2 bases and J by 7 bases, with 8 bases left in between. CDR3 in amino acids: CATSDSSWNEQFF. As DNA, the CDR3 is TGTGCCACCAGTGATTCCAGTTGGAATGAGCAGTTCTTC.

V gene TRBV19 combines with J gene TRBJ1-1; D might be TRBD1 (6 bases). Trimming shortened V by 0 bases and J by 1 base, and 9 bases separated the two germline ends. The CDR3 covers 15 residues. In germline, CDR1 is LNHDA, CDR2 SQIVND (reference sequence). For the CDR3, the DNA is TGTGCCAGTAGTATAGAGACAGGCCGGAACACTGAAGCTTTCTTT. It codes for CASSIETGRNTEAFF.

The gene calls are TRBV5-1 and TRBJ2-2, with D hard to call. Germline CDR1 and CDR2: SGHRS and YFSETQ. Trimming left V 5 bases short and J 1 base short, with 15 bases between. CDR3 length equals 16 residues. The CDR3 spells CASRESAGMNTGELFF. As DNA, the CDR3 is TGCGCCAGCAGAGAATCGGCCGGAATGAACACCGGGGAGCTGTTTTTT.

On this clone itself: This CDR3 is also generated by other DNA sequences in the sample. V and J are TRBV18 and TRBJ2-5, with 9 positions matching TRBD1. V lost 3 bases, J lost 4 bases, and 0 bases stayed unmatched. CDR3 size: 13 residues. Germline V gene data show CDR1 as KGHSH and CDR2 as LQKENI. For the CDR3, the DNA is TGTGCCAGCTCACCGGGACAGGGAGAGACCCAGTACTTC. Its translation: CASSPGQGETQYF.

This chain connects TRBV3-1 (or the pseudogene TRBV3-2) to TRBJ1-1; D uncertain. The CDR3 consists of 12 residues. Germline lookup yields CDR1 LGHDT and CDR2 YNNKEL (reference sequence). Trimming cost V 4 bases and J 2 bases, with 5 bases left between them. The CDR3: CASSRANTEAFF. The CDR3 region has the DNA TGTGCCAGCAGCCGGGCTAACACTGAAGCTTTCTTT.

V is TRBV4-2 and J is TRBJ2-5, with TRBD2 matching over 9 bases. With 1 base clipped from V and 3 bases from J, the junction kept 6 bases outside the gene matches. Germline V gene lookup returns CDR1 LGHNA and CDR2 YNFKEQ. The CDR3 has 16 residues. The CDR3 is CASSQGSSGGEETQYF. The CDR3 coding sequence is TGTGCCAGCAGCCAAGGGAGTAGCGGGGGTGAAGAGACCCAGTACTTC.